This TCR beta chain was identified during a study of blood T cell repertoires in COVID-19. This CDR3 has 15 amino acids. The ends were cut back, 0 bases at V and 1 base at J, with 9 bases in the middle. CDR1 SGDLS and CDR2 YYNGEE come from the germline V gene. This clone was seen just once. Clones were sequenced by immunoSEQ multiplex PCR, and TCRdb holds only the in-frame ones, with some missing. The profile shows about 68,000 clones, about 86% of them singletons. Sequences were obtained from peripheral blood. The V call is TRBV9, the J call TRBJ2-3, with D tentatively TRBD2 (6 bases). This TCR was sampled from a woman aged 55-70 years with acute or convalescent COVID-19. The CDR3 loop is CASSVGGGGTDTQYF. CDR3 nucleotides: TGTGCCAGCAGCGTAGGGGGCGGGGGCACAGATACGCAGTATTTT.